The 9 T cell receptor beta chains listed next were all sequenced from one sample in a study of blood T cell repertoires in COVID-19. The protocol was immunoSEQ multiplex PCR, while the TCRdb copy is restricted to in-frame clones and leaves out a portion. The table records tens of thousands of clones, 80% to 90% of them present only once. Material for sequencing was peripheral blood. These receptors were taken from a human donor with active COVID-19. The donor label of this sample is uncertain.

Here the CDR3 DNA reads TGTGCCAGCAGTTCTCCCGGGGGGCCGAGCTCCTACGAGCAGTACTTC. Amino acids: CASSSPGGPSSYEQYF. The chain is built from TRBV28 and TRBJ2-7; D is possibly TRBD2 (7 bases). Germline V gene lookup returns CDR1 MDHEN and CDR2 SYDVKM. With 4 bases removed from V and 0 bases from J, the gap between germline ends came to 16 bases. The CDR3 contains 16 residues.

The chain couples TRBV18 to TRBJ2-2, with D uncertain. There are 13 residues in the CDR3. Trimming cost V 4 bases and J 4 bases, with 7 bases left between them. CDR1 and CDR2 from the germline V gene are KGHSH and LQKENI. The CDR3 DNA reads as TGTGCCAGCTCACGAGAGGTCACCGGGGAGCTGTTTTTT. Amino acid sequence: CASSREVTGELFF. The full variable domain, rest sourced from reference TRBV18 and TRBJ2-2, is NAGVMQNPRHLVRRRGQEARLRCSPMKGHSHVYWYRQLPEEGLKFMVYLQKENIIDESGMPKERFSAEFPKEGPSILRIQQVVRGDSAAYFCASSREVTGELFFGEGSRLTVL.

The chain carries TRBV7-9 and TRBJ2-1; 9 bases are a match to TRBD1. The germline gives CDR1 SEHNR, CDR2 FQNEAQ (reference sequence). The CDR3 runs 15 residues. The J segment lost 2 bases and the V segment lost 5 bases, leaving 4 bases of the junction unmatched. DNA for the CDR3: TGTGCCAGCAGCGAGGGACAGGGAGCCTACAATGAGCAGTTCTTC. Amino acid sequence: CASSEGQGAYNEQFF.

CDR3 sequence: CASSQDGGGYEQYF. DNA for the CDR3: TGTGCCAGCAGCCAAGACGGCGGGGGCTACGAGCAGTACTTC. The chain couples TRBV3-1 (or the pseudogene TRBV3-2) to TRBJ2-7; TRBD2 matches at 7 bases. The CDR3 runs 14 residues. Per germline, CDR1 LGHDT and CDR2 YNNKEL (reference sequence). Losses at the gene ends were 0 bases for V and 3 bases for J; bases not matched to a gene: 2.

The V gene is TRBV5-1, the J gene TRBJ1-1; TRBD1 matches at 12 bases. Trimming removed 4 bases from V and 7 bases from J; junction bases left unmatched: 8. Germline V gene lookup returns CDR1 SGHRS and CDR2 YFSETQ. This CDR3 spans 15 amino acids. CDR3 DNA: TGCGCCAGCAGCCCCTCCGGGACAGGGGGCGATGAAGCTTTCTTT. Its translation: CASSPSGTGGDEAFF.

This chain uses TRBV28 with TRBJ2-7; D is possibly TRBD1 (7 bases). The V gene's germline CDR1 is MDHEN and CDR2 SYDVKM. Deletions cut 7 bases from V and 7 bases from J, with 32 bases between. The CDR3 runs 18 residues. CDR3 sequence reads: CASTPWRRQAGGQWEQYF. The CDR3 region has the DNA TGTGCCAGCACCCCCTGGCGGCGACAAGCAGGGGGGCAATGGGAGCAGTACTTC.

The CDR3 region is CASTRQGAGTEAFF. CDR3 nucleotides: TGCGCCAGCACAAGACAGGGGGCAGGAACTGAAGCTTTCTTT. The gene calls are TRBV10-2 and TRBJ1-1; the match to TRBD1 covers 10 bases. Germline CDR1 reads WSHSY; CDR2 reads SAAADI. V dropped 7 bases and J dropped 5; count of bases not matched to a gene: 7. CDR3 size: 14 residues.

This sequence joins TRBV5-1 and TRBJ2-1; 8 bases are a match to TRBD2. Per germline, CDR1 SGHRS and CDR2 YFSETQ. Unmatched junction bases numbered 3, after V lost 4 bases and J lost 0 bases. The CDR3 runs 15 residues. The CDR3 DNA follows: TGCGCCAGCAGCGTACTAGCGGACTCCTACAATGAGCAGTTCTTC. Translating it yields CASSVLADSYNEQFF.

V usage is TRBV5-1 and J usage is TRBJ2-3, with TRBD2 identical over 8 bases. V lost 6 bases to trimming and J lost 4 bases; unmatched junction nucleotides: 7. Germline lookup yields CDR1 SGHRS and CDR2 YFSETQ. The length of the CDR3 is 14 residues. DNA for the CDR3: TGCGCCAGCAATACGGGAGGGCCGGCAGATACGCAGTATTTT. It encodes CASNTGGPADTQYF.